This paragraph covers one T cell receptor (beta chain) sequence. The antigen remains unidentified. This sample was taken from a study of T cell responses to AZD1222 COVID-19 vaccine. Points from the study as a whole: It should be noted that donors were predominantly white British and more often female, and clonal diversity was possibly underestimated. CD4 TCRs associated with vaccination spanned spike, dominating at 160-218 and 743-854. No repertoire was sampled before or during the peak T cell response, only after it. AZD1222 recipients seropositive at baseline numbered only six or seven.

Data came from immunoSEQ multiplex PCR; TCRdb stores just in-frame clones and leaves some out. The sample has about 140,000 clones, around 93% seen once. The input for sequencing was peripheral blood, taken on day 0 of AZD1222 vaccination. The receptor's source is an adult in good health.

The CDR3 is CASSEWGNQPQHF. The CDR3 region has the DNA TGTGCCAGCAGTGAATGGGGAAATCAGCCCCAGCATTTT. The chain uses TRBV25-1 and TRBJ1-5; D is uncertain. The CDR3 runs 13 residues. CDR1 MGHDK and CDR2 SYGVNS come from the germline V gene. Trimming took off 1 base at V and 4 bases at J, with 5 bases between the two ends.